This T cell receptor beta chain derives from a study of blood T cell repertoires in COVID-19. As for the study in general: The United States, Italy and Spain were the sources of the acute and convalescent COVID-19 samples. T cells, B-cell-depleted T cells, or PBMCs supplied cDNA or gDNA.

In the original workflow: Amplification of reference gene primers provided the estimated nucleated cell counts. This table comes from immunoSEQ multiplex PCR, and its TCRdb copy is limited to in-frame clones, with some not included. V, J and clone size reflect that table, while D and trimming were determined from the DNA. Of fewer than 45,000 clones in the sample, over 70% were seen once. This sequence was found in a woman aged 40 to 49 with acute or convalescent COVID-19. The specimen sequenced was peripheral blood.

The CDR3 is CATSTGTSGSETQYF. DNA for the CDR3: TGTGCCACCTCCACCGGGACTAGCGGGAGTGAGACCCAGTACTTC. The chain joins TRBV19 to TRBJ2-5, with 14 nucleotides matching TRBD2. CDR1 is LNHDA and CDR2 is SQIVND in the germline V gene (reference sequence). This CDR3 is 15 amino acids long. The trim removed 10 bases at V and 5 bases at J, leaving 9 bases unmatched.